This T cell receptor (beta chain) was found in a study of T cells after yellow fever vaccination. TCRdb processed the 5' RACE reads anew with MiXCR; each CDR3 protein has one entry. The table includes 500,000 to 650,000 distinct CDR3 sequences, 9% to 15% detected once. As concerns this clonotype: Its antigen is unidentified.

Broader study findings: Abundant clonotypes (contaminants from the bulk population) could be present in FACS-sorted repertoires. Though weaker, the secondary response peaked faster, on day 5 versus 15.

CDR1 and CDR2 from the germline V gene are SQVTM and ANQGSEA. V lost 3 bases and J 3 bases, leaving 5 bases between the germline ends. The CDR3 is 11 residues long. The clonotype was recovered from a man aged 25 to 40 who received the YFV17D yellow fever vaccine. The sequenced sample was PBMCs, obtained on the day of the yellow fever booster vaccination. The chain is built from TRBV29-1 and TRBJ1-2, with D unclear. The CDR3 DNA reads as TGCAGCGTTGACGGGGACTATGGCTACACCTTC. This codes for CSVDGDYGYTF.